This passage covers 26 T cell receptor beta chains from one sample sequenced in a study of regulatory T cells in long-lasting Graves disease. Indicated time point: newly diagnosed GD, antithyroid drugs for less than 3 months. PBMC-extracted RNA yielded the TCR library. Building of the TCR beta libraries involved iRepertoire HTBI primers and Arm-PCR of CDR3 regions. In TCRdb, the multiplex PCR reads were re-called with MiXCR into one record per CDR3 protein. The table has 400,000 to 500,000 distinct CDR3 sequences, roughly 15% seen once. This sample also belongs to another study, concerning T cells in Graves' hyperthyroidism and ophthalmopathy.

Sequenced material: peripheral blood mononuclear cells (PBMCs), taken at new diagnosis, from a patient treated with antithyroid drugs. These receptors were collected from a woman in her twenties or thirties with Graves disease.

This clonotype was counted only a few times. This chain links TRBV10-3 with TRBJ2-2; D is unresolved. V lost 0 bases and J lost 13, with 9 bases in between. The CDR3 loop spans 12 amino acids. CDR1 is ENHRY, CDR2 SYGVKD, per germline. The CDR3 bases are TGTGCCATCAGTGAGTCGAAGCGAGGGCTGTTTTTT. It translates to CAISESKRGLFF.

CDR3 in amino acids: CASSPHRTGELFF. DNA of the CDR3: TGTGCCAGTAGTCCCCACAGAACCGGGGAGCTGTTTTTT. V gene TRBV19 combines with J gene TRBJ2-2; D is unresolved. The CDR3 contains 13 residues. V gave up 5 bases and J gave up 5 bases, with 9 bases separating them. In germline, CDR1 is LNHDA, CDR2 SQIVND (reference sequence).

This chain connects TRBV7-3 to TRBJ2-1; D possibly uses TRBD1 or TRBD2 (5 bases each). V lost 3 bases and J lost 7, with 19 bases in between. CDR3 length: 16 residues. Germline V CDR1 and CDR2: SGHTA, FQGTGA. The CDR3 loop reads CASSFEGQGLKNEQFF. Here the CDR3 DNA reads TGTGCCAGCAGCTTCGAGGGGCAGGGATTAAAGAATGAGCAGTTCTTC.

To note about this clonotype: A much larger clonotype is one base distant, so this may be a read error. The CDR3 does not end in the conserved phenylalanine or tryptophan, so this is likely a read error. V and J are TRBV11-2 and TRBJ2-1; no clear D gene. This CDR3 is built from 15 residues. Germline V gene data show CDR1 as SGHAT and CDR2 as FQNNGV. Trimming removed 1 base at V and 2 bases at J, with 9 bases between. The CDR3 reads CASSLGTLAYNEQFL. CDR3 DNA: TGTGCCAGCAGCTTAGGGACCCTAGCCTACAATGAGCAGTTCCTC.

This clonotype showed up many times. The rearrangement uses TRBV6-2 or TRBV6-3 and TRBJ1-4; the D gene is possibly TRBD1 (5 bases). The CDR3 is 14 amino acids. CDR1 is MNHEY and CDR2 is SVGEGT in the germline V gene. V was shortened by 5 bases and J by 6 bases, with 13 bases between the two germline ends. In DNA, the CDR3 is TGTGCCAGCAGTGAACGGGACTGGCATGAAAAACTGTTTTTT. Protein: CASSERDWHEKLFF.

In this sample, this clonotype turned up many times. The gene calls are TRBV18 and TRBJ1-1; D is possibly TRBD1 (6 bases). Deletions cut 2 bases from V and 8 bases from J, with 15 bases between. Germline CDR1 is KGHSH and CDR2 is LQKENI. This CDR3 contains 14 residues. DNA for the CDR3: TGTGCCAGCTCACCAATATCGGGGGGCGGGGAAGCTTTCTTT. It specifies CASSPISGGGEAFF. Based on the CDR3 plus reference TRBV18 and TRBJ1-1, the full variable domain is NAGVMQNPRHLVRRRGQEARLRCSPMKGHSHVYWYRQLPEEGLKFMVYLQKENIIDESGMPKERFSAEFPKEGPSILRIQQVVRGDSAAYFCASSPISGGGEAFFGQGTRLTVV.

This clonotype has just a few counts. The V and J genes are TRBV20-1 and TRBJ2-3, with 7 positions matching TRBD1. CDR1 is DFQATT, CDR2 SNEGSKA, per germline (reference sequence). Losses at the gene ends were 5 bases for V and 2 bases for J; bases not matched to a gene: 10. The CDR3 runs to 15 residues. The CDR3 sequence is CSASRYGTDTDTQYF. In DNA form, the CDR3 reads TGCAGTGCTTCAAGATATGGGACAGACACAGATACGCAGTATTTT.

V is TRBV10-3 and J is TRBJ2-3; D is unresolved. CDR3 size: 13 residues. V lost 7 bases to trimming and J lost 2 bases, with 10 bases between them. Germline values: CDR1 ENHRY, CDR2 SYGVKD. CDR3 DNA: TGTGCCATCAAGGTCGCGGACACAGATACGCAGTATTTT. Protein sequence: CAIKVADTDTQYF.

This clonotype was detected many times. The CDR3 loop reads CASSLGWTGQETQYF. CDR3 bases: TGTGCCAGCAGCTTAGGTTGGACGGGACAGGAGACCCAGTACTTC. The rearrangement joins TRBV7-9 to TRBJ2-5, with 7 bases fitting TRBD1. Germline-derived CDR1 and CDR2 are SEHNR and FQNEAQ (reference sequence). V lost 1 base, J lost 5 bases, and 7 bases stayed unmatched. The CDR3 runs 15 residues.

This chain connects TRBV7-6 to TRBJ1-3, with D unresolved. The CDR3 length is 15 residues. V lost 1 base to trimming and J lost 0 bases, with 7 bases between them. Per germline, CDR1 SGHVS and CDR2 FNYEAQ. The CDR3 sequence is CASSLVEGSGNTIYF. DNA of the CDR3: TGTGCCAGCAGCTTAGTAGAGGGCTCTGGAAACACCATATATTTT.

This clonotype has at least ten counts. For the CDR3, the DNA is TGTGCCAGCAGCCCTGGGTTCCTCTACAATGAGCAGTTCTTC. Translated, it gives CASSPGFLYNEQFF. This rearrangement joins TRBV7-3 to TRBJ2-1, with D uncertain. Germline V gene lookup returns CDR1 SGHTA and CDR2 FQGTGA. V lost 5 bases and J lost 3, with 11 bases in between. This CDR3 is 14 amino acids long.

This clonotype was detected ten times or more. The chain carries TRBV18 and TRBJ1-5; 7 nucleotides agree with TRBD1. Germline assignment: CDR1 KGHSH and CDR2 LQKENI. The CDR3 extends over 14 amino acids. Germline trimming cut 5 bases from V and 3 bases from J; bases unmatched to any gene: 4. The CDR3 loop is CASSWGQLNQPQHF. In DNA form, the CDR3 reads TGTGCCAGCTCATGGGGACAGCTCAATCAGCCCCAGCATTTT.

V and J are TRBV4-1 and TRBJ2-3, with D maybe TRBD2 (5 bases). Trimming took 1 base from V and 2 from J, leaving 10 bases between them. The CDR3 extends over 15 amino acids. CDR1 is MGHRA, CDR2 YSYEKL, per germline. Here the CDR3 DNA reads TGCGCCAGCAGCCAAGCTAGCTTCTCCACAGATACGCAGTATTTT. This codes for CASSQASFSTDTQYF.

CDR3 loop: CAISDIKGQPQHF. The CDR3 bases are TGTGCCATCAGTGATATTAAGGGTCAGCCCCAGCATTTT. V gene TRBV10-3 combines with J gene TRBJ1-5, with unresolved D. Trimming took 3 bases from V and 6 from J, leaving 9 bases between them. This CDR3 is 13 amino acids long. From germline, CDR1 is ENHRY and CDR2 SYGVKD.

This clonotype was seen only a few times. The CDR3 DNA sequence: TGTGCCAGCTCACCAGGTGGTGGGGAACGCACCGGGGAGCTGTTTTTT. It codes for CASSPGGGERTGELFF. The chain has TRBV18 and TRBJ2-2, with D unresolved. Germline CDR1 reads KGHSH; CDR2 reads LQKENI. Trimming pared 2 bases from V and 4 bases from J, leaving 14 bases between. CDR3 length: 16 residues.

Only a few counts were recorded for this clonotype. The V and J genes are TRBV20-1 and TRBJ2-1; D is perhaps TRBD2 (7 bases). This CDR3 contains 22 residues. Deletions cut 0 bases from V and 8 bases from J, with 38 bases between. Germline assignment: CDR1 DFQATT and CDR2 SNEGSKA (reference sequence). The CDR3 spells CSARDLGGGGGGPASPRYEQFF. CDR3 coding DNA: TGCAGTGCTAGAGATCTTGGCGGTGGGGGGGGGGGGCCTGCATCTCCACGCTATGAGCAGTTCTTC.

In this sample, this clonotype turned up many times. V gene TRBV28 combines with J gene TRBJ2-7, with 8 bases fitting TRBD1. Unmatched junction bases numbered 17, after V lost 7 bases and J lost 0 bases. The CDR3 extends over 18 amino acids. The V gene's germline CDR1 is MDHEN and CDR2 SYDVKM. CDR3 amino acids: CASNDLGTGSLGSYEQYF. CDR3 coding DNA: TGTGCCAGCAATGACCTAGGGACAGGCTCCCTGGGCTCCTACGAGCAGTACTTC.

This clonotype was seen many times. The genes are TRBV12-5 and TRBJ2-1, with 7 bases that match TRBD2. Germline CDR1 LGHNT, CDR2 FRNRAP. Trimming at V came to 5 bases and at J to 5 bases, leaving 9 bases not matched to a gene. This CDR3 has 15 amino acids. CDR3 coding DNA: TGTGCTAGTGGTGGTAGTAGGGCGGGGGACAATGAGCAGTTCTTC. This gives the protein CASGGSRAGDNEQFF. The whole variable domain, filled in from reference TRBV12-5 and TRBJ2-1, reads DARVTQTPRHKVTEMGQEVTMRCQPILGHNTVFWYRQTMMQGLELLAYFRNRAPLDDSGMPKDRFSAEMPDATLATLKIQPSEPRDSAVYFCASGGSRAGDNEQFFGPGTRLTVL.

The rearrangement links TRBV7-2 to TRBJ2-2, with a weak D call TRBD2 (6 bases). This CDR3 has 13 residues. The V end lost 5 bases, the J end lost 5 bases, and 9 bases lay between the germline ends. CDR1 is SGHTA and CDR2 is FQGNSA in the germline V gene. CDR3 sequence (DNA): TGTGCCAGCAGCCCTAGCGAGACCGGGGAGCTGTTTTTT. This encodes CASSPSETGELFF.

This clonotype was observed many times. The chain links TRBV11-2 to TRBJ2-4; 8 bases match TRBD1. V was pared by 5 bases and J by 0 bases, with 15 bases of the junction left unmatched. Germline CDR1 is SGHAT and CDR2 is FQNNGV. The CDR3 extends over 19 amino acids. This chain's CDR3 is CASSPRPRGQQLAKNIQYF. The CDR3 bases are TGTGCCAGCAGCCCCCGGCCCAGGGGGCAGCAACTAGCCAAAAACATTCAGTACTTC.

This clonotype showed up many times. CDR3 in amino acids: CAWGDRANQPQHF. The CDR3 coding sequence is TGTGCTTGGGGGGACAGGGCAAATCAGCCCCAGCATTTT. V is TRBV30 and J is TRBJ1-5; 9 nucleotides agree with TRBD1. The CDR3 length is 13 residues. The germline V gene encodes CDR1 GTSNPN and CDR2 SVGIG (reference sequence).

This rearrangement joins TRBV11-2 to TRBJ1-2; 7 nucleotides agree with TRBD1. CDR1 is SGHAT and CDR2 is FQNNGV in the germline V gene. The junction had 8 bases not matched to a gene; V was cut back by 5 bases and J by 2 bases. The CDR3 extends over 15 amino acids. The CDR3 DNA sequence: TGTGCCAGCAGCCCCAGGGAGGGGGCGAACTATGGCTACACCTTC. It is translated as CASSPREGANYGYTF.

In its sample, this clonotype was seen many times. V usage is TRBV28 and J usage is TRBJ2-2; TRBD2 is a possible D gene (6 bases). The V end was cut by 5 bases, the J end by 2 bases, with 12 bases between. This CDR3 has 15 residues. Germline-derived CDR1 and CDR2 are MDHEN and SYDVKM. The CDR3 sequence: CASSRAGLNTGELFF. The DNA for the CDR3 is TGTGCCAGCAGTCGAGCGGGCCTAAACACCGGGGAGCTGTTTTTT.

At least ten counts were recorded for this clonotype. CDR3 residues: CASRGDRAGGYTF. As DNA, the CDR3 is TGTGCCAGCAGGGGGGACAGGGCAGGTGGCTACACCTTC. The V and J genes are TRBV28 and TRBJ1-2; 9 nucleotides agree with TRBD1. V dropped 6 bases and J dropped 7; count of bases not matched to a gene: 6. From germline, CDR1 is MDHEN and CDR2 SYDVKM. CDR3 length: 13 amino acids.

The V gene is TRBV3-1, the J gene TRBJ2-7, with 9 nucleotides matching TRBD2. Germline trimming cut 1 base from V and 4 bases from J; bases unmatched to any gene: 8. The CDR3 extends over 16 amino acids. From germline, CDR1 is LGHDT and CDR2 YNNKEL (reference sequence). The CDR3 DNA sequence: TGTGCCAGCAGCCAAGGCGCAGAGAGCGGGAGGTACGAGCAGTACTTC. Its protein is CASSQGAESGRYEQYF.

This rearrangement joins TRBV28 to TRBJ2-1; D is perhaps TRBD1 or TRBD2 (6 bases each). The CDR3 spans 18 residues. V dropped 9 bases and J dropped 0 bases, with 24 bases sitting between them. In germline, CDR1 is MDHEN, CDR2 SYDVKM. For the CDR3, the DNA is TGTGCCAGGCCCCCCACGACTGCCGAGGGGGGCTCCTACAATGAGCAGTTCTTC. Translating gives CARPPTTAEGGSYNEQFF.